This T cell receptor beta chain is drawn from a study of cytomegalovirus exposure and HLA in healthy donors. The table came from immunoSEQ multiplex PCR; TCRdb's copy has only in-frame clones and leaves some out. Of roughly 260,000 clones in the sample, about 86% were seen once. This TCR derives from a man between 18 and 35 years old in good health and CMV-seronegative. Sequencing was done on a sample of PBMCs.

Here the CDR3 reads CSVWDRVTEAFF. The CDR3 DNA is TGCAGCGTATGGGACAGGGTCACTGAAGCTTTCTTT. The V call is TRBV29-1, the J call TRBJ1-1, with TRBD1 identical over 9 bases. The CDR3 totals 12 residues. V gave up 6 bases and J gave up 4 bases; unmatched junction bases: 3. CDR1 and CDR2 (germline): SQVTM, ANQGSEA. Full variable domain (rest looked up from reference TRBV29-1 and TRBJ1-1): SAVISQKPSRDICQRGTSLTIQCQVDSQVTMMFWYRQQPGQSLTLIATANQGSEATYESGFVIDKFPISRPNLTFSTLTVSNMSPEDSSIYLCSVWDRVTEAFFGQGTRLTVV.